A selection of T cell receptor beta chains follows, all from one sample in a study of T cell repertoires in cytomegalovirus infection. TCRdb redid the calling of the reads with MiXCR, one entry per CDR3 protein. Of roughly 340,000 distinct CDR3 sequences in the sample, almost 30% were seen once. These receptors lack a known antigen. Specimen: cultured PBMCs, collected from culture after CMV antigen stimulation. These receptors came from a human donor in good health (CMV status not recorded). Some clones in this sample may be carry-over from other donors' samples. Each CDR3 is given with its conserved first and last residue. D genes are given only for firm matches. A clone size is listed for some rows: how often the clone was seen (once, few, many), or a class if it is expanded.

D gene	J gene	V gene	clone size	CDR3 protein	CDR3 DNA
.	TRBJ2-7	TRBV3-1	.	CASSYSSNSYEQYF	TGTGCCAGCAGCTATTCGTCCAATAGCTACGAGCAGTACTTC
TRBD1	TRBJ2-3	TRBV20-1	once	CSAGRSGTGKTQYF	TGCAGTGCAGGCCGATCCGGGACAGGGAAAACGCAGTATTTT
.	TRBJ2-2	TRBV4-2	few	CASSPLTSFGTGELFF	TGTGCCAGCAGCCCGCTGACAAGCTTTGGCACCGGGGAGCTGTTTTTT
TRBD1	TRBJ1-6	TRBV28	few	CAIPGQNNSPLHF	TGTGCCATTCCGGGACAGAATAATTCACCCCTCCACTTT
.	TRBJ2-2	TRBV7-3	.	CASSLERTTGELFF	TGTGCCAGCAGCCTAGAACGAACGACCGGGGAGCTGTTTTTT
TRBD2	TRBJ2-5	TRBV7-9	few	CASSWTSGRGETQYF	TGTGCCAGCAGCTGGACTAGCGGGAGGGGAGAGACCCAGTACTTC
.	TRBJ2-1	TRBV11-1	few	CASSLPVRVGSYNEQFF	TGTGCCAGCAGCTTACCTGTGCGGGTTGGCTCCTACAATGAGCAGTTCTTC
TRBD1	TRBJ1-6	TRBV4-2	few	CASSQVRPGGSPLHF	TGTGCCAGCAGCCAAGTTAGGCCAGGGGGATCACCCCTCCACTTT
.	TRBJ2-3	TRBV28	.	CASNSEGTDTQYF	TGTGCCAGCAACAGCGAGGGCACAGATACGCAGTATTTT
.	TRBJ1-1	TRBV19	.	CASSTRRDFLVADTEAFF	TGTGCCAGTAGTACGAGAAGGGATTTCCTGGTCGCGGACACTGAAGCTTTCTTT
.	TRBJ1-1	TRBV28	.	CASSSRVNTEAFF	TGTGCCAGCAGTTCCCGGGTGAACACTGAAGCTTTCTTT
TRBD2	TRBJ2-3	TRBV6-5	few	CASSTSSGDGLDTQYF	TGTGCCAGCAGTACCTCTAGCGGGGATGGATTAGATACGCAGTATTTT